The rows below give T cell receptor beta chains drawn from one sample of a study of T cells after yellow fever vaccination. In TCRdb, the 5' RACE reads were re-called with MiXCR into one record per CDR3 protein. The data show 300,000 to 400,000 distinct CDR3 sequences, around 3.9% seen once. The material sequenced was PBMCs, taken 5 days after the yellow fever booster vaccination. The source of these receptors is a man younger than 30 who received the YFV17D yellow fever vaccine. CDR3s include the opening cysteine and the closing phenylalanine or tryptophan. D genes are given only for firm matches. Not every row has a clone size; where given, it reads once, few, many or a size class.

>NA|NA|TRBV4-1|TRBJ1-2
TGCGCCAGCAGCCAAGATGGGGAGGGAGGCTACACCTTC
CASSQDGEGGYTF
>many|NA|TRBV19|TRBJ2-5
TGTGCCAGTAGTATGACGGTTATCCAAGAGACCCAGTACTTC
CASSMTVIQETQYF
>NA|NA|TRBV5-6|TRBJ2-1
TGTGCCAGCATCCCCCGAGGCGGGCTCTTCAATGAGCAGTTCTTC
CASIPRGGLFNEQFF
>NA|NA|TRBV5-5|TRBJ1-1
TGTGCCAGCAGCCGGACAGACCTGAACACTGAAGCTTTCTTT
CASSRTDLNTEAFF
>many|TRBD2|TRBV6-4|TRBJ2-1
TGTGCCAGCAGTCCGACTAGCGGGGAGTACAATGAGCAGTTCTTC
CASSPTSGEYNEQFF
>few|TRBD2|TRBV3-1|TRBJ2-3
TGTGCCAGCAGCCAAGGGCGCGGGGGGGCTCCAGATACGCAGTATTTT
CASSQGRGGAPDTQYF
>many|TRBD2|TRBV7-2|TRBJ2-5
TGTGCCAGCACCCTCCTTAGCGGGGGGGCATCAGAGACCCAGTACTTC
CASTLLSGGASETQYF
>NA|TRBD2|TRBV5-1|TRBJ2-2
TGCGCCAGCCTCGGGACTAGCGGGGTCCGCGGGGAGCTGTTTTTT
CASLGTSGVRGELFF
>NA|NA|TRBV6-5|TRBJ2-7
TGTGCCAGCAGTTACTCGGCCGAGCAGTACTTC
CASSYSAEQYF
>few|TRBD2|TRBV3-1|TRBJ2-1
TGTGCCAGCAGCCAAGATATTAGGGGAGGGTACAATGAGCAGTTCTTC
CASSQDIRGGYNEQFF
>many|TRBD2|TRBV6-4|TRBJ2-2
TGTGCCAGCTCACTAGCGGACACCGGGGAGCTGTTTTTT
CASSLADTGELFF
>few|NA|TRBV25-1|TRBJ1-2
TGTGCCAGCAGTGAATCCACCGGGATTGGCTACACCTTC
CASSESTGIGYTF
>few|NA|TRBV7-2|TRBJ1-4
TGTGCCAGCAGCTTTTGGTCAGGTCGTGTGGGTGAAAAACTGTTTTTT
CASSFWSGRVGEKLFF